This T cell receptor beta chain was sequenced during a study of T cell changes during pregnancy in multiple sclerosis. The CDR3 spans 14 residues. V lost 6 bases and J 2 bases, leaving 13 bases between the germline ends. Germline-derived CDR1 and CDR2 are MGHDK and SYGVNS. Profiled with immunoSEQ multiplex PCR; TCRdb holds only in-frame clones, not every one. The profile shows about 36,000 clones, roughly 91% of them singletons. The TCR originated in a female donor with multiple sclerosis, enrolled in a pregnancy study. The input for sequencing was CD4+ T cells from peripheral blood mononuclear cells, taken in the first trimester of pregnancy. The rearrangement joins TRBV25-1 to TRBJ1-2; D unresolved. This CDR3 reads CASSLGGENYGYTF. In DNA, the CDR3 is TGTGCCAGCAGCTTGGGAGGAGAAAACTATGGCTACACCTTC.